This entry lists 23 T cell receptor beta chains sequenced from one sample in a study of blood T cell repertoires in COVID-19. Produced via immunoSEQ multiplex PCR; TCRdb's table is partial and in-frame only. The table records 220,000 or so clones, around nine tenths of them present only once. The sample comprised peripheral blood. Source of these receptors: a man between 60 and 75 years old with COVID-19, enrolled during active disease.

About this clone itself: Compared with germline, one end of the junction differs, possibly owing to a read error. The chain joins TRBV6-4 to TRBJ1-5; no clear D. Germline V gives CDR1 MRHNA, CDR2 SNTAGT. The CDR3 has 11 amino acids. The CDR3 DNA reads TGCCTAGGGAGCTGCAATCAGCCCCAGCATTTT. Translated: CLGSCNQPQHF.

The V call is TRBV3-1 (or the pseudogene TRBV3-2), the J call TRBJ1-1; 9 nucleotides match TRBD1. There are 15 residues in the CDR3. Germline V lookup: CDR1 LGHDT, CDR2 YNNKEL (reference sequence). Trimming cost V 3 bases and J 1 base; bases outside gene matches: 3. The DNA of the CDR3 is TGTGCCAGCAGCCATGGACAGGGGCGGAACACTGAAGCTTTCTTT. Residues: CASSHGQGRNTEAFF.

This rearrangement joins TRBV6-1 to TRBJ2-2, with TRBD1 identical over 8 bases. The CDR3 spans 19 residues. V trimming: 4 bases; J trimming: 5 bases; junction bases outside the gene matches: 18. Germline V lookup: CDR1 MNHNS, CDR2 SASEGT. For the CDR3, the DNA is TGTGCCAGCAGTGTATTACCCCCAGGACAGGGTGTATCAACCGGGGAGCTGTTTTTT. This sequence encodes CASSVLPPGQGVSTGELFF.

This clone was picked up one time. CDR3 sequence: CASSQVPGETQYF. The CDR3 region has the DNA TGCGCCAGCAGCCAAGTTCCGGGAGAGACCCAGTACTTC. V and J are TRBV4-1 and TRBJ2-5, with D hard to call. The germline V gene has CDR1 MGHRA and CDR2 YSYEKL. Trimming took 1 base from V and 4 from J, leaving 7 bases between them. There are 13 residues in the CDR3.

This sequence joins TRBV28 and TRBJ2-7; 12 positions agree with TRBD2. The CDR3 runs to 15 residues. Germline assignment: CDR1 MDHEN and CDR2 SYDVKM. The V segment lost 5 bases and the J segment 7 bases; nucleotides outside the gene matches: 9. CDR3 in amino acids: CASSQRLAGVGEQYF. CDR3 nucleotides: TGTGCCAGCAGTCAAAGACTAGCGGGAGTGGGGGAGCAGTACTTC.

The chain has TRBV29-1 and TRBJ2-3; D is unresolved. In germline, CDR1 is SQVTM, CDR2 ANQGSEA. The V gene lost 2 bases and the J gene lost 2 bases, with 8 bases spanning the gap. The CDR3 sequence is 13 residues long. CDR3 sequence: CSVESRFTDTQYF. CDR3 in DNA: TGCAGCGTTGAATCTAGGTTCACAGATACGCAGTATTTT.

The CDR3 DNA follows: TGTGCCAGTAGTTTCCGAGAGACCCAGTACTTC. It encodes CASSFRETQYF. The chain employs TRBV19 and TRBJ2-5; no definite D call. CDR3 size: 11 residues. The V and J ends lost 5 bases and 4 bases respectively, with 5 bases between them. The germline V gene encodes CDR1 LNHDA and CDR2 SQIVND (reference sequence).

V gene TRBV6-5 combines with J gene TRBJ2-2, with a tentative D call TRBD2 (5 bases). Germline values: CDR1 MNHEY, CDR2 SVGAGI. Deletions cut 0 bases from V and 6 bases from J, with 11 bases between. This CDR3 is 15 amino acids long. The CDR3 here is CASSYSKLEPGELFF. CDR3 nucleotides: TGTGCCAGCAGTTACTCGAAACTAGAACCCGGGGAGCTGTTTTTT.

The genes are TRBV3-1 (or the pseudogene TRBV3-2) and TRBJ2-1; D ambiguous. The CDR3 sequence is 14 residues long. The germline CDR1 and CDR2 sequences are LGHDT and YNNKEL (reference sequence). V was cut by 0 bases and J by 7 bases, with 10 bases left in between. The CDR3 sequence: CASSQDNLVNEQFF. CDR3 DNA: TGTGCCAGCAGCCAAGATAACCTAGTTAATGAGCAGTTCTTC.

The genes are TRBV19 and TRBJ2-2; 7 nucleotides align to TRBD1. Germline CDR1 is LNHDA and CDR2 is SQIVND (reference sequence). The CDR3 has 15 amino acids. The junction had 10 bases not matched to a gene; V was cut back by 9 bases and J by 3 bases. The CDR3 spells CASTNRDSYTGELFF. The CDR3 DNA reads TGTGCCAGCACCAATAGGGACAGCTACACCGGGGAGCTGTTTTTT.

The genes are TRBV19 and TRBJ2-1; TRBD2 matches 11 bases. The CDR3 loop spans 15 amino acids. V gave up 5 bases and J gave up 7 bases; unmatched junction bases: 7. Germline V CDR1 and CDR2: LNHDA, SQIVND (reference sequence). The CDR3 protein is CASSVTSGRRNEQFF. CDR3 in DNA: TGTGCCAGTAGTGTAACTAGCGGGAGAAGAAATGAGCAGTTCTTC.

The gene calls are TRBV4-2 and TRBJ2-7; 8 bases fit TRBD1. The V and J ends lost 0 bases and 4 bases, in that order; junction bases with no gene match: 5. This CDR3 is 15 amino acids long. Germline CDR1 LGHNA, CDR2 YNFKEQ. This chain's CDR3 is CASSQDRQGRYEQYF. The CDR3 bases are TGTGCCAGCAGCCAAGACCGACAGGGGAGGTACGAGCAGTACTTC.

J is TRBJ1-2 and V is TRBV28, with D maybe TRBD1 (5 bases). V lost 6 bases, J lost 2 bases, and 10 bases lay in between. Per the germline V gene, CDR1 is MDHEN and CDR2 is SYDVKM. The CDR3 length is 13 residues. CDR3 DNA: TGTGCCAGCAGCAGGGCCGAAAACTATGGCTACACCTTC. Its protein product is CASSRAENYGYTF.

The chain joins TRBV9 to TRBJ1-6, with 7 bases lining up with TRBD1. The CDR3 runs to 15 residues. Germline loops: CDR1 SGDLS, CDR2 YYNGEE. Trimming took 4 bases from V and 7 from J; bases not matched to a gene: 8. The CDR3 DNA sequence: TGTGCCAGCAGCTCGACAGGGTTGTCCAATTCACCCCTCCACTTT. Protein: CASSSTGLSNSPLHF.

The J gene is TRBJ2-1, the V gene TRBV12-5, with D tentatively TRBD1 (6 bases). The germline V and J ends were trimmed by 5 bases and 0 bases, with 14 bases remaining between them. The germline gives CDR1 LGHNT, CDR2 FRNRAP. This CDR3 has 16 residues. CDR3 coding DNA: TGTGCTAGTGGTCCCGGACAGCCTCGCTCCTACAATGAGCAGTTCTTC. Translation: CASGPGQPRSYNEQFF.

This clone has only one observation. J is TRBJ2-7 and V is TRBV6-5; no definite D call. From germline, CDR1 is MNHEY and CDR2 SVGAGI. CDR3 size: 12 residues. The V gene lost 6 bases and the J gene lost 7 bases, with 13 bases spanning the gap. This CDR3 is CASSTSTGEQYF. The CDR3 nucleotides read TGTGCCAGCAGCACATCAACCGGGGAGCAGTACTTC.

This clone was observed at least ten times. This sequence joins TRBV9 and TRBJ1-1, with D possibly TRBD1 on 6 matching bases. Trimming removed 4 bases at V and 5 bases at J, with 18 bases between. In germline, CDR1 is SGDLS, CDR2 YYNGEE. The CDR3 is 15 residues long. For the CDR3, the DNA is TGTGCCAGCAGCCCCCTACAGGGAAGAAAAACTGAAGCTTTCTTT. This translates into CASSPLQGRKTEAFF.

J is TRBJ2-1 and V is TRBV5-1, with 9 bases fitting TRBD2. Germline V gene lookup returns CDR1 SGHRS and CDR2 YFSETQ. The CDR3 runs 17 residues. V was clipped by 0 bases and J by 8 bases; unmatched bases: 12. The CDR3, as DNA: TGCGCCAGCAGCTTGGGCTGGATAGCGGGGGTAGTGGATGAGCAGTTCTTC. Its translation is CASSLGWIAGVVDEQFF.

This sequence joins TRBV30 and TRBJ1-5; 7 nucleotides match TRBD1. The length of the CDR3 is 16 residues. J was trimmed by 2 bases and V by 0 bases; bases with no gene match: 7. Germline CDR1 GTSNPN, CDR2 SVGIG (reference sequence). CDR3 loop: CAWSVRRQGGNQPQHF. CDR3 in DNA: TGTGCCTGGAGTGTACGACGGCAGGGGGGCAATCAGCCCCAGCATTTT.

This clone was detected only once. The V call is TRBV3-1 (or the pseudogene TRBV3-2), the J call TRBJ2-1; 13 bases agree with TRBD2. The CDR3 is made up of 15 amino acids. V lost 4 bases to trimming and J lost 9 bases; unmatched junction nucleotides: 6. Germline V lookup: CDR1 LGHDT, CDR2 YNNKEL (reference sequence). The CDR3 nucleotides read TGTGCCAGCAGCCTTGGACTAGCGGGAGTGGGTGAGCAGTTCTTC. This translates into CASSLGLAGVGEQFF.

The gene calls are TRBV7-2 and TRBJ2-7; no reliable D call. The germline V gene has CDR1 SGHTA and CDR2 FQGNSA. Trimming shortened V by 6 bases and J by 9 bases, and 21 bases separated the two germline ends. CDR3 length: 14 amino acids. The CDR3 reads CASSSTGPQIVQYF. Written as DNA, the CDR3 is TGTGCCAGCAGTTCGACGGGTCCCCAGATTGTGCAGTACTTC.

The chain combines TRBV3-1 (or the pseudogene TRBV3-2) with TRBJ2-7, with TRBD2 matching over 10 bases. CDR3 length equals 16 residues. Germline assignment: CDR1 LGHDT and CDR2 YNNKEL (reference sequence). After removal of 4 bases from V and 0 bases from J, the junction contained 6 bases not matched to a gene. The CDR3, as DNA: TGTGCCAGCAGCCGAGGAACTAGCGGGAACTCCTACGAGCAGTACTTC. This codes for CASSRGTSGNSYEQYF.

The chain couples TRBV27 to TRBJ2-7; 11 bases fit TRBD2. Losses at the gene ends were 0 bases for V and 0 bases for J; bases not matched to a gene: 13. CDR1 is MNHEY, CDR2 SMNVEV, per germline (reference sequence). The CDR3 spans 20 residues. DNA for the CDR3: TGTGCCAGCAGTTTATCTTCTATGCCTGCTAGCGGGGGGCACTCCTACGAGCAGTACTTC. Its translation: CASSLSSMPASGGHSYEQYF.